The clone carrying this TCR beta chain came up a few times. This record belongs to a study of T-cell memory formation after mild COVID-19. TCRdb re-called the 5' RACE reads with MiXCR, one entry per CDR3 protein. The sample holds hundreds of thousands of distinct CDR3 sequences, around 27% seen once. Germline lookup yields CDR1 MNHEY and CDR2 SMNVEV (reference sequence). The CDR3 runs 15 residues. V was trimmed by 0 bases and J by 0 bases, leaving 9 bases between them. V usage is TRBV27 and J usage is TRBJ2-7; D not resolved. Sequencing was done on a sample of PBMCs or a T cell subset sorted from them (not recorded which). The origin of this receptor is an adult woman who had mild COVID-19 (a few samples of this study predate the infection). Cell type and time point are not known. Here the CDR3 reads CASSLSSCYSYEQYF. The DNA for the CDR3 is TGTGCCAGCAGTTTATCATCGTGTTACTCCTACGAGCAGTACTTC.